Listed below are T cell receptor beta chains from one sample, sequenced in a study of blood T cell repertoires in COVID-19. The table came from immunoSEQ multiplex PCR; TCRdb's copy has only in-frame clones and leaves some out. The sample shows 100,000 to 120,000 clones, roughly four fifths of them seen only once. The sample comprised peripheral blood. The receptors derive from an older woman with acute or convalescent COVID-19. The CDR3 runs from the conserved cysteine through the conserved F or W. The order of the fields is V gene, D gene, J gene, clone size, CDR3 protein, CDR3 DNA. The D gene is left open where the match is weak. Not all rows give a size; the values are once, few, many and, for expanded clones, a class.

TRBV7-9	.	TRBJ1-2	.	CASSLEVVGGYTF	TGTGCCAGCAGCTTAGAAGTGGTTGGCGGCTACACCTTC
TRBV18	.	TRBJ1-2	.	CASSPLTEVRSYGYTF	TGTGCCAGCTCACCTTTAACGGAGGTGAGAAGCTATGGCTACACCTTC
TRBV6-4	.	TRBJ1-2	few	CASSGGAGYGYTF	TGTGCCAGCAGTGGCGGGGCAGGCTATGGCTACACCTTC
TRBV9	TRBD2	TRBJ2-3	.	CASSVTGGATDTQYF	TGTGCCAGCAGCGTCACCGGGGGGGCCACAGATACGCAGTATTTT
TRBV28	TRBD1	TRBJ1-2	.	CASSLGQNIRYTF	TGTGCCAGCAGTTTGGGACAGAACATTCGCTACACCTTC
TRBV30	.	TRBJ1-2	once	CAWSVWGRGGYTF	TGTGCCTGGAGTGTTTGGGGGAGGGGTGGCTACACCTTC
TRBV25-1	TRBD1	TRBJ2-7	.	CASRRRQGNEQYF	TGTGCCAGCAGGAGGAGACAGGGCAACGAGCAGTACTTC
TRBV6-2/TRBV6-3	TRBD2	TRBJ2-5	once	CASSYFTTSGVNQETQYF	TGTGCCAGCAGTTACTTCACTACTAGCGGGGTTAACCAAGAGACCCAGTACTTC
TRBV5-1	TRBD2	TRBJ2-3	.	CASSLSGLAGLTDTQYF	TGCGCCAGCAGCTTGTCGGGACTAGCGGGGCTCACAGATACGCAGTATTTT
TRBV9	TRBD2	TRBJ2-3	.	CASSVGGGYTDTQYF	TGTGCCAGCAGCGTGGGCGGGGGGTACACAGATACGCAGTATTTT
TRBV18	.	TRBJ2-7	.	CASSPQRSEQYF	TGTGCCAGCTCACCTCAGCGAAGCGAGCAGTACTTC
TRBV4-3	.	TRBJ1-6	.	CASSHRGF	TGCGCCAGCAGCCATCGGGGCTTT
TRBV7-2	.	TRBJ2-7	.	CASSVGGEQYF	TGTGCCAGTAGCGTCGGTGGCGAGCAGTACTTC
TRBV6-5	.	TRBJ1-4	.	CASSYSDRLNEKLFF	TGTGCCAGCAGTTACTCTGACAGGCTTAATGAAAAACTGTTTTTT
TRBV5-5	.	TRBJ1-2	.	CASSLGQYYGYTF	TGTGCCAGCAGCTTGGGACAGTACTATGGCTACACCTTC
TRBV30	.	TRBJ1-6	once	CAWGVRASSYNSPLHF	TGTGCCTGGGGGGTCAGGGCCAGCTCCTATAATTCACCCCTCCACTTT
TRBV7-2	TRBD2	TRBJ2-2	.	CASSFTREVMEYTGELFF	TGTGCCAGCAGCTTCACGCGGGAGGTGATGGAGTACACCGGGGAGCTGTTTTTT
TRBV14	.	TRBJ2-4	.	CASSQDRGLNIQYF	TGTGCCAGCAGCCAAGATCGGGGGTTGAACATTCAGTACTTC
TRBV27	TRBD1	TRBJ2-7	.	CASSLYRGSYEQYF	TGTGCCAGCAGTTTGTACAGGGGCTCCTACGAGCAGTACTTC
TRBV28	TRBD1	TRBJ1-1	.	CASRGIGQGAAVVTEAFF	TGTGCCAGCAGGGGAATAGGACAGGGGGCAGCGGTGGTCACTGAAGCTTTCTTT
TRBV13	.	TRBJ1-2	.	CASSLEYQTESNGYTF	TGTGCCAGCAGCTTAGAGTATCAGACAGAATCAAATGGCTACACCTTC
TRBV9	.	TRBJ2-7	.	CASSRTPTSSYEQYF	TGTGCCAGCAGTCGCACACCTACTAGCTCCTACGAGCAGTACTTC
TRBV24-1	.	TRBJ1-3	.	CATSDYRAGNTIYF	TGTGCCACCAGTGATTACAGGGCTGGAAACACCATATATTTT
TRBV10-3	TRBD1	TRBJ1-5	.	CAISDHRGQDQPQHF	TGTGCCATCAGTGATCACAGGGGGCAGGATCAGCCCCAGCATTTT
TRBV27	.	TRBJ1-3	.	CASSSTGPGNTIYF	TGTGCCAGCAGTTCAACAGGTCCTGGAAACACCATATATTTT
TRBV27	.	TRBJ2-1	.	CASSLSSGNEQFF	TGTGCCAGCAGTTTATCGTCGGGCAATGAGCAGTTCTTC
TRBV10-1	TRBD2	TRBJ2-1	.	CASTEGVAGGNYGSYNEQFF	TGCGCCAGCACCGAGGGGGTAGCGGGGGGAAATTACGGTTCCTACAATGAGCAGTTCTTC
TRBV6-1	.	TRBJ1-5	.	CASSESYAYSNQPQHF	TGTGCCAGCAGTGAATCTTACGCCTATAGCAATCAGCCCCAGCATTTT
TRBV28	.	TRBJ2-6	.	CAHSLGDITSGANVLTF	TGTGCCCATTCTTTAGGGGACATAACCTCTGGGGCCAACGTCCTGACTTTC
TRBV11-3	.	TRBJ2-1	.	CASTLTAGEQFF	TGTGCCAGCACCCTAACGGCGGGTGAGCAGTTCTTC
TRBV12-3/TRBV12-4	TRBD1	TRBJ2-7	.	CASSSYRGEQYF	TGTGCCAGCAGTTCCTACAGGGGCGAGCAGTACTTC
TRBV4-3	.	TRBJ1-5	.	CASSQDWVRTDSNQPQHF	TGCGCCAGCAGCCAAGATTGGGTAAGGACAGATAGCAATCAGCCCCAGCATTTT